Below, one TCR beta chain is given with its context. Its antigen is still unknown. The PCR made use of 60 Vbeta and 13 Jbeta primers. Clones were read by immunoSEQ multiplex PCR, and TCRdb kept only the in-frame ones, dropping some. The data show approximately 75,000 clones, 80% to 90% seen once. The data belong to a study of cytomegalovirus exposure and HLA in healthy donors. General study results and limits: Evidence from a later analysis indicated that most CMV-associated TCR beta chains looked HLA-restricted.

Trimming removed 3 bases from V and 5 bases from J; junction bases left unmatched: 6. Germline CDR1 and CDR2: SGHNT and YYREEE (reference sequence). The CDR3 length is 14 residues. The source is a man between 65 and 85 years old in good health and CMV-seropositive. The chain recombines TRBV5-4 with TRBJ2-5; 8 bases agree with TRBD2. The source material was PBMCs. CDR3 residues: CASSSTGTRETQYF. The CDR3 DNA reads TGTGCCAGCAGCTCTACCGGGACTAGGGAGACCCAGTACTTC.